The clone carrying this T cell receptor (beta chain) was detected only a few times. Its antigen is still unknown. The sample comes from a study of cytomegalovirus exposure and HLA in healthy donors. PCR involved 60 Vbeta and 13 Jbeta primers. As originally analysed: In a later analysis, 80 million or so unique TCR beta chains included roughly 11 million shared by two or more donors. Libraries were prepared by immunoSEQ multiplex PCR; TCRdb keeps only in-frame clonotypes and omits some of them. That table is the source of V, J and clone size, and D and trimming were worked out from the DNA. Altogether some 120,000 clones are present, over 60% being singletons, with the ten largest covering roughly 6%. Trimming at V came to 3 bases and at J to 5 bases, leaving 7 bases not matched to a gene. Germline V gene data show CDR1 as LGHNA and CDR2 as YNFKEQ. The CDR3 runs to 16 residues. Study-level points and caveats: The listing of 150 or so TCR beta chains classed them as cytomegalovirus-associated. The CMV antigen specificity of a few CMV-associated chains was confirmed through in vitro analysis.

The sequencing input was PBMCs. The source of this sequence is a woman in her thirties or forties in good health and CMV-seronegative. V gene TRBV4-2 combines with J gene TRBJ1-6; 7 bases map to TRBD1. The CDR3 is CASSQDPGTDNSPLHF. Here the CDR3 DNA reads TGTGCCAGCAGCCAGGATCCCGGGACAGATAATTCACCCCTCCACTTT.